Given below is one TCR beta chain in context. The antigen is unknown. The junction differs from germline at one of its ends, possibly a read error. The sample originates from a study of T cells in Graves' hyperthyroidism and ophthalmopathy. It was RNA transcripts that yielded the amplified TCR beta CDR3 regions. The TCR CDR3 was amplified in a first-round RT-PCR using the HTBI primer set. MiXCR, applied by TCRdb to the multiplex PCR reads, yields one record per CDR3 protein. The data contain fewer than 850,000 distinct CDR3 sequences, around 16% of them singletons. Study-level points and caveats: Ophthalmopathy and stable hyperthyroidism were told apart by a 13 V-J model.

This CDR3 comprises 13 residues. Germline V gene lookup returns CDR1 MNHEY and CDR2 SMNVEV (reference sequence). The study enrolled patients aged 18 to 65 with newly diagnosed hyperthyroidism of under 2 months' duration. Those patients with uncontrolled infection, other autoimmune disease, pregnancy or lactation were excluded. Isolation of PBMCs was performed on around 9.4 ml fresh peripheral blood. The chain couples TRBV27 to TRBJ1-1, with TRBD1 as a possible D gene (5 bases). The TCR sequence derives from a middle-aged man with Graves' hyperthyroidism. Source material: blood. The CDR3 reads CGSRARGDTEAFF. The DNA of the CDR3 is TGTGGCAGCAGAGCCCGAGGGGACACTGAAGCTTTCTTT.